These 32 T cell receptor beta chains came from one sample sequenced in a study of OX40 agonist ivuxolimab in advanced cancers. This table comes from immunoSEQ multiplex PCR, and its TCRdb copy is limited to in-frame clones, with some not included. The data contain tens of thousands of clones, roughly 90% of them singletons. Sequences were derived from CD4+ or CD8+ T cells sorted from blood, sampled in a trial of the OX40 agonist ivuxolimab. The receptors originated from an adult with an advanced solid tumor such as melanoma, head and neck, liver or kidney cancer.

This chain joins TRBV9 and TRBJ2-1, with 10 bases aligning to TRBD2. Trimming took 0 bases from V and 6 from J; bases not matched to a gene: 9. In germline, CDR1 is SGDLS, CDR2 YYNGEE. The CDR3 has 17 amino acids. CDR3 in DNA: TGTGCCAGCAGCGTAGATCTAGGGACTAGCGATGGCAATGAGCAGTTCTTC. This gives the protein CASSVDLGTSDGNEQFF.

This clone was seen once. The chain carries TRBV5-6 and TRBJ2-7; 7 bases map to TRBD2. This CDR3 has 13 residues. Trimming removed 1 base from V and 3 bases from J; junction bases left unmatched: 1. CDR1 is SGHDT and CDR2 is YYEEEE in the germline V gene. The CDR3 coding sequence is TGTGCCAGCAGCTTGCGGGGGGACTACGAGCAGTACTTC. Translation gives CASSLRGDYEQYF.

This clone was detected a few times. The chain couples TRBV15 to TRBJ2-7; D not certain. The CDR3 contains 12 residues. CDR1 is LNHNV, CDR2 YYDKDF, per germline (reference sequence). The germline V and J ends were trimmed by 3 bases and 5 bases, with 8 bases remaining between them. CDR3 sequence: CATSSQGHEQYF. CDR3 nucleotides: TGTGCCACCAGCAGCCAAGGGCACGAGCAGTACTTC. Full variable domain (missing parts from reference TRBV15 and TRBJ2-7): DAMVIQNPRYQVTQFGKPVTLSCSQTLNHNVMYWYQQKSSQAPKLLFHYYDKDFNNEADTPDNFQSRRPNTSFCFLDIRSPGLGDTAMYLCATSSQGHEQYFGPGTRLTVT.

This clone was detected once. This chain uses TRBV4-1 with TRBJ2-2; D gene uncertain. Germline V gene lookup returns CDR1 MGHRA and CDR2 YSYEKL. The CDR3 has 17 amino acids. V was pared by 0 bases and J by 0 bases, with 11 bases between. CDR3 residues: CASSQDWAFANTGELFF. CDR3 DNA sequence: TGCGCCAGCAGCCAAGATTGGGCGTTCGCGAACACCGGGGAGCTGTTTTTT.

The rearrangement joins TRBV5-1 to TRBJ1-4; 9 nucleotides align to TRBD1. This CDR3 comprises 17 residues. Germline CDR1 SGHRS, CDR2 YFSETQ. Germline trimming cut 5 bases from V and 6 bases from J; bases unmatched to any gene: 14. The CDR3 nucleotides read TGCGCCAGCAGTCTTTCAAGACAGGGGGACTGGGATGAAAAACTGTTTTTT. It specifies CASSLSRQGDWDEKLFF.

The chain combines TRBV13 with TRBJ2-1, with TRBD1 identical over 10 bases. Germline-derived CDR1 and CDR2 are PRHDT and FYEKMQ (reference sequence). Unmatched junction bases numbered 2, after V lost 5 bases and J lost 7 bases. The CDR3 has 13 amino acids. The CDR3 here is CASSPGQGNEQFF. CDR3 sequence (DNA): TGTGCCAGCAGCCCGGGACAGGGGAATGAGCAGTTCTTC.

A single count supports this clone. The chain has TRBV14 and TRBJ1-2; D gene ambiguous. From germline, CDR1 is SGHDN and CDR2 FVKESK. The CDR3 runs to 19 residues. V dropped 0 bases and J dropped 7 bases, with 27 bases sitting between them. In DNA form, the CDR3 reads TGTGCCAGCAGCCAAGACTTGGACGGGGTCGGAGGAGGACGGTTTGGCTACACCTTC. Translating it yields CASSQDLDGVGGGRFGYTF.

This chain joins TRBV18 and TRBJ2-1, with unresolved D. There are 15 residues in the CDR3. In germline, CDR1 is KGHSH, CDR2 LQKENI. The V gene lost 3 bases and the J gene lost 7 bases, with 16 bases spanning the gap. The chain's CDR3 is CASSPFFTDENEQFF. CDR3 coding DNA: TGTGCCAGCTCACCGTTTTTTACCGACGAGAATGAGCAGTTCTTC. The complete variable domain, with remaining parts taken from reference TRBV18 and TRBJ2-1, reads NAGVMQNPRHLVRRRGQEARLRCSPMKGHSHVYWYRQLPEEGLKFMVYLQKENIIDESGMPKERFSAEFPKEGPSILRIQQVVRGDSAAYFCASSPFFTDENEQFFGPGTRLTVL.

The chain couples TRBV7-9 to TRBJ2-1; D is unresolved. The length of the CDR3 is 15 residues. CDR1 and CDR2 from the germline V gene are SEHNR and FQNEAQ (reference sequence). The V gene lost 5 bases and the J gene lost 4 bases, with 15 bases spanning the gap. The CDR3 loop reads CASSISRNPYNEQFF. In DNA form, the CDR3 reads TGTGCCAGCAGCATTTCGAGGAACCCTTACAATGAGCAGTTCTTC.

The chain has TRBV7-8 and TRBJ2-2; TRBD2 matches 10 bases. This CDR3 comprises 19 residues. The V gene end was trimmed by 4 bases and the J gene end by 7 bases; junction bases not matched to a gene: 18. CDR1 SGHVS and CDR2 FQNEAQ come from the germline V gene. The CDR3 DNA reads TGTGCCAGCAGCTACCAAGCTGACCCGGGACTAGCGACGAGCGGGGAGCTGTTTTTT. It codes for CASSYQADPGLATSGELFF. The variable domain in full, with the rest retrieved from reference TRBV7-8 and TRBJ2-2, is GAGVSQSPRYKVAKRGQDVALRCDPISGHVSLFWYQQALGQGPEFLTYFQNEAQLDKSGLPSDRFFAERPEGSVSTLKIQRTQQEDSAVYLCASSYQADPGLATSGELFFGEGSRLTVL.

The chain is built from TRBV9 and TRBJ1-2; 9 bases are shared with TRBD1. The CDR3 is made up of 14 amino acids. V shed 0 bases, J shed 5 bases, and the junction held 2 bases outside the gene matches. The germline V gene encodes CDR1 SGDLS and CDR2 YYNGEE. The CDR3 loop reads CASSVGDRAYGYTF. The CDR3 DNA follows: TGTGCCAGCAGCGTAGGGGACAGGGCTTATGGCTACACCTTC.

The chain is built from TRBV25-1 and TRBJ1-2, with D possibly matching TRBD1 (5 bases). V lost 3 bases to trimming and J lost 4 bases, with 24 bases between them. The CDR3 runs 18 residues. From germline, CDR1 is MGHDK and CDR2 SYGVNS. Here the CDR3 DNA reads TGTGCCAGCAGTGATCAACCAAAGACAGCAGTCCCACCCTATGGCTACACCTTC. Residues: CASSDQPKTAVPPYGYTF.

The chain joins TRBV11-1 to TRBJ1-1; perhaps TRBD1 as D (6 bases). Trimming stripped 3 bases from V and 12 bases from J, with 17 bases between. The CDR3 extends over 13 amino acids. Germline CDR1 reads SGHAT; CDR2 reads FQDESV (reference sequence). Here the CDR3 DNA reads TGTGCCAGCAGCTTGGGGGCCTCCAGGGAGACTTTCTTT. It translates to CASSLGASRETFF.

This rearrangement joins TRBV5-6 to TRBJ1-6; no firm D call. V lost 0 bases, J lost 7 bases, and 5 bases lay in between. From germline, CDR1 is SGHDT and CDR2 YYEEEE. The CDR3 loop spans 13 amino acids. The CDR3 loop is CASSLGANSPLHF. CDR3 sequence (DNA): TGTGCCAGCAGCTTGGGGGCAAATTCACCCCTCCACTTT.

J is TRBJ2-1 and V is TRBV4-3; 11 bases line up with TRBD2. CDR3 size: 17 residues. Germline V gene sequence: CDR1 LGHNA, CDR2 YSLEER. The J segment lost 5 bases and the V segment lost 0 bases, leaving 6 bases of the junction unmatched. The CDR3 DNA sequence: TGCGCCAGCAGCCAAGATCTAGCTAGCGGGGGGCACAATGAGCAGTTCTTC. Its translation: CASSQDLASGGHNEQFF.

The chain uses TRBV20-1 and TRBJ1-1; D is unresolved. V was trimmed by 6 bases and J by 11 bases, leaving 16 bases between them. The CDR3 length is 11 residues. CDR1 is DFQATT, CDR2 SNEGSKA, per germline (reference sequence). CDR3 in DNA: TGCAGTGCCATTCTAAGGGCCGAGGCTTTCTTT. Encoded protein: CSAILRAEAFF.

This chain joins TRBV19 and TRBJ1-5; 7 bases fit TRBD1. CDR1 is LNHDA, CDR2 SQIVND, per germline (reference sequence). The CDR3 totals 17 residues. J lost 0 bases, V lost 5 bases, and 10 bases had no gene match. The CDR3 sequence is CASSAFRDSDSNQPQHF. For the CDR3, the DNA is TGTGCCAGTAGTGCTTTCCGGGACAGTGATAGCAATCAGCCCCAGCATTTT.

V is TRBV21-1 and J is TRBJ2-3. TRBV21-1 is noted as a pseudogene. CDR3 length: 13 residues. This CDR3 is CASRDFSTDTQYF. The CDR3 DNA is TGTGCCAGCAGAGATTTCAGCACAGATACGCAGTATTTT.

The chain links TRBV7-2 to TRBJ2-3; 9 bases fit TRBD1. This CDR3 is built from 14 residues. The ends lost 5 bases at V and 4 bases at J; junction bases unmatched: 4. From germline, CDR1 is SGHTA and CDR2 FQGNSA. As DNA, the CDR3 is TGTGCCAGCAGCGCTACAGGGGGCGCAGATACGCAGTATTTT. Protein: CASSATGGADTQYF.

V is TRBV13 and J is TRBJ2-1; D not resolved. V lost 5 bases, J lost 6 bases, and 8 bases lay in between. The germline gives CDR1 PRHDT, CDR2 FYEKMQ (reference sequence). This CDR3 comprises 12 residues. The CDR3 bases are TGTGCCAGCAGCGCGACTGGCAATGAGCAGTTCTTC. Translated: CASSATGNEQFF.

This clone was seen only once. The chain couples TRBV13 to TRBJ2-7; 8 bases match TRBD1. The CDR3 is 18 amino acids. CDR1 and CDR2 from the germline V gene are PRHDT and FYEKMQ (reference sequence). With V trimmed by 5 bases and J by 1 base, 16 bases remained unmatched. DNA of the CDR3: TGTGCCAGCAGCCTGGACAGGGCCAAGGCCTCGAAATCCTACGAGCAGTACTTC. Amino acids: CASSLDRAKASKSYEQYF.

This clone came up once. The chain carries TRBV11-1 and TRBJ2-1; the D call may be TRBD1 or TRBD2 (6 bases each). Trimming left V 7 bases short and J 0 bases short, with 10 bases between. The germline V gene has CDR1 SGHAT and CDR2 FQDESV (reference sequence). The CDR3 extends over 14 amino acids. The CDR3 sequence: CASTSGASYNEQFF. For the CDR3, the DNA is TGTGCCAGCACCTCGGGGGCCTCCTACAATGAGCAGTTCTTC.

V and J are TRBV11-2 and TRBJ2-7; D not certain. The CDR3 is 17 amino acids. V lost 2 bases to trimming and J lost 2 bases, with 19 bases between them. Germline values: CDR1 SGHAT, CDR2 FQNNGV. The CDR3 DNA is TGTGCCAGCAGCTTAATCGTCGGGCCCTTACCAACCTACGAGCAGTACTTC. Its translation: CASSLIVGPLPTYEQYF.

This clone was seen just once. The V and J genes are TRBV4-3 and TRBJ1-4; tentatively, D is TRBD1 (6 bases). The CDR3 consists of 19 residues. With 2 bases removed from V and 2 bases from J, the gap between germline ends came to 21 bases. Germline V gene data show CDR1 as LGHNA and CDR2 as YSLEER. This CDR3 is CASSQLYGRGDATNEKLFF. CDR3 bases: TGCGCCAGCAGCCAATTATATGGGAGGGGGGATGCGACTAATGAAAAACTGTTTTTT.

The chain recombines TRBV4-1 with TRBJ2-3; the D gene is possibly TRBD2 (6 bases). This CDR3 has 15 amino acids. CDR1 MGHRA and CDR2 YSYEKL come from the germline V gene. V was pared by 1 base and J by 0 bases, with 8 bases between. The chain's CDR3 is CASSQVGLSTDTQYF. In DNA form, the CDR3 reads TGCGCCAGCAGCCAAGTGGGACTCAGCACAGATACGCAGTATTTT.

This rearrangement joins TRBV19 to TRBJ2-7; D possibly corresponds to TRBD2 (5 bases). From germline, CDR1 is LNHDA and CDR2 SQIVND (reference sequence). This CDR3 comprises 11 residues. V shed 7 bases and J shed 7 bases, with 11 bases lying between them. The CDR3 protein is CASKAGKEQYF. CDR3 nucleotide sequence: TGTGCCAGTAAAGCCGGGAAAGAGCAGTACTTC.

This chain joins TRBV28 and TRBJ2-1; 13 bases agree with TRBD2. V was clipped by 4 bases and J by 1 base; unmatched bases: 7. In germline, CDR1 is MDHEN, CDR2 SYDVKM. The CDR3 runs to 18 residues. The CDR3 spells CASSSTWTSGGSYNEQFF. CDR3 bases: TGTGCCAGCAGTTCTACCTGGACTAGCGGGGGTTCCTACAATGAGCAGTTCTTC.

The rearrangement joins TRBV29-1 to TRBJ1-1; tentatively, D is TRBD1 (5 bases). V was pared by 6 bases and J by 1 base, with 15 bases between. CDR3 length: 14 residues. Germline assignment: CDR1 SQVTM and CDR2 ANQGSEA. Written as DNA, the CDR3 is TGCAGCGTCCACTTTGGGGGGGGGAACACTGAAGCTTTCTTT. This sequence encodes CSVHFGGGNTEAFF.

The J gene is TRBJ2-2, the V gene TRBV7-6; tentatively, D is TRBD2 (6 bases). The CDR3 runs 17 residues. Trimming pared 4 bases from V and 1 base from J, leaving 16 bases between. Germline assignment: CDR1 SGHVS and CDR2 FNYEAQ. The CDR3 protein is CASSSTLPGGNTGELFF. The CDR3 nucleotides read TGTGCCAGCAGCTCGACCCTCCCCGGGGGGAACACCGGGGAGCTGTTTTTT.

The V call is TRBV7-3, the J call TRBJ1-1; TRBD1 matches at 10 bases. The J segment lost 3 bases and the V segment lost 5 bases, leaving 6 bases of the junction unmatched. The CDR3 spans 15 residues. CDR1 and CDR2 (germline): SGHTA, FQGTGA. Here the CDR3 DNA reads TGTGCCAGCAGCGCGACAGGGGGCGTGGACACTGAAGCTTTCTTT. It yields the protein CASSATGGVDTEAFF.

The V call is TRBV7-9, the J call TRBJ2-5; D may be TRBD1 or TRBD2 (5 bases each). Trimming pared 4 bases from V and 5 bases from J, leaving 23 bases between. Germline values: CDR1 SEHNR, CDR2 FQNEAQ (reference sequence). This CDR3 has 17 residues. This CDR3 is CASSSPHRDPTPETQYF. The CDR3 DNA reads TGTGCCAGCAGCTCCCCACACCGGGACCCTACGCCGGAGACCCAGTACTTC.

This rearrangement joins TRBV9 to TRBJ2-4; perhaps D is TRBD1 or TRBD2 (7 bases each). The CDR3 sequence is 15 residues long. CDR1 and CDR2 from the germline V gene are SGDLS and YYNGEE. With 0 bases removed from V and 5 bases from J, the gap between germline ends came to 12 bases. The DNA of the CDR3 is TGTGCCAGCAGCGTAGCAGGGGGAGGGCAAAACATTCAGTACTTC. Amino acids: CASSVAGGGQNIQYF.